This T cell receptor beta chain was identified during a study of tumor-infiltrating lymphocytes in primary liver carcinoma. Extraction also yielded germline DNA, while blood RNA was obtained from unsorted whole blood. Starting material of about 450 ng total RNA yielded TCR beta cDNA via a constant-region primer. Three nested multiplex PCR rounds, a slightly modified ARM-PCR, produced the libraries for TCR beta. TCRdb used MiXCR to reprocess the multiplex PCR reads, holding one entry per CDR3 protein. The profile shows about 180,000 distinct CDR3 sequences, about 60% of them singletons. This clonotype was seen more than once but under ten times. This sequence was found in a man aged 35-49 years with primary liver carcinoma and hepatitis B virus infection. The sample comprised peripheral blood.

Here the CDR3 DNA reads TGTGCCAGCAGACCTGGAATAGTTAATTCGGATGGCTACACCTTC. It codes for CASRPGIVNSDGYTF. The chain carries TRBV12-3 or TRBV12-4 and TRBJ1-2; D ambiguous. V was trimmed by 6 bases and J by 6 bases, leaving 20 bases between them. The CDR3 runs 15 residues.